The clone carrying this T cell receptor beta chain came up a few times. Its antigen remains unknown. This sample is drawn from a study of response to subunit inactivated influenza vaccine. Study-wide points: Authors suggested seasonal influenza vaccinations each recruit few new T cells.

TCRdb re-derived calls from the RT-PCR reads in MiXCR, one entry per CDR3 protein. The data contain about 700,000 distinct CDR3 sequences, roughly 13% of them singletons. Trimming left V 3 bases short and J 7 bases short, with 10 bases between. The CDR3 runs 12 residues. Germline values: CDR1 SEHNR, CDR2 FQNEAQ (reference sequence). The TCR was taken from a man aged 45-65 years who received an inactivated influenza vaccine. The sequencing used PBMCs from blood, collected 14 days before vaccination. The chain combines TRBV7-9 with TRBJ2-7; unclear D gene. The CDR3 spells CASSFHMGEQYF. Here the CDR3 DNA reads TGTGCCAGCAGCTTTCACATGGGGGAGCAGTACTTC. The full variable domain, completed using reference TRBV7-9 and TRBJ2-7, is DTGVSQNPRHKITKRGQNVTFRCDPISEHNRLYWYRQTLGQGPEFLTYFQNEAQLEKSRLLSDRFSAERPKGSFSTLEIQRTEQGDSAMYLCASSFHMGEQYFGPGTRLTVT.